One sample yielded the 14 T cell receptor beta chains listed below, sequenced in a study of cytomegalovirus exposure and HLA in healthy donors. PCR used 60 Vbeta primers and 13 Jbeta primers. Repertoires were generated with immunoSEQ multiplex PCR, while TCRdb's copy carries only in-frame clones and drops some. The sample yields about 130,000 clones, around 78% seen once. The sample comprised PBMCs. These receptor sequences come from a woman between 50 and 59 years old in good health and CMV-seronegative.

The chain employs TRBV7-2 and TRBJ2-1, with a tentative D call TRBD1 (6 bases). V lost 6 bases and J lost 0, with 12 bases in between. The CDR3 is made up of 15 amino acids. Germline V gives CDR1 SGHTA, CDR2 FQGNSA. The CDR3: CASRLTGSSYNEQFF. CDR3 DNA sequence: TGTGCCAGCAGACTTACAGGGAGCTCCTACAATGAGCAGTTCTTC.

This clone turned up a few times. The rearrangement uses TRBV19 and TRBJ1-1; maybe TRBD1 (6 bases). V shed 6 bases and J shed 5 bases, with 22 bases lying between them. Germline V gene lookup returns CDR1 LNHDA and CDR2 SQIVND (reference sequence). The CDR3 contains 16 residues. This CDR3 reads CASRPLAGERRTEAFF. CDR3 sequence (DNA): TGTGCCAGTAGGCCGTTGGCAGGGGAAAGAAGAACTGAAGCTTTCTTT. Complete variable domain (other parts from reference TRBV19 and TRBJ1-1): DGGITQSPKYLFRKEGQNVTLSCEQNLNHDAMYWYRQDPGQGLRLIYYSQIVNDFQKGDIAEGYSVSREKKESFPLTVTSAQKNPTAFYLCASRPLAGERRTEAFFGQGTRLTVV.

In its sample, this clone was seen once. The J gene is TRBJ2-1, the V gene TRBV5-4; 7 bases map to TRBD1. Germline V gene sequence: CDR1 SGHNT, CDR2 YYREEE (reference sequence). This CDR3 has 14 amino acids. Trimming removed 1 base from V and 6 bases from J; junction bases left unmatched: 4. CDR3 sequence reads: CASSLRAGGNEQFF. The CDR3 DNA follows: TGTGCCAGCAGCTTGCGTGCAGGGGGCAATGAGCAGTTCTTC. Supplemented by reference TRBV5-4 and TRBJ2-1, the full variable domain reads ETGVTQSPTHLIKTRGQQVTLRCSSQSGHNTVSWYQQALGQGPQFIFQYYREEENGRGNFPPRFSGLQFPNYSSELNVNALELDDSALYLCASSLRAGGNEQFFGPGTRLTVL.

V and J are TRBV9 and TRBJ2-3; 9 positions match TRBD2. Germline loops: CDR1 SGDLS, CDR2 YYNGEE. The CDR3 has 15 residues. V lost 1 base to trimming and J lost 8 bases; unmatched junction nucleotides: 8. The CDR3 here is CASSVQAGGFGTQYF. For the CDR3, the DNA is TGTGCCAGCAGCGTACAAGCGGGAGGATTTGGTACGCAGTATTTT.

J is TRBJ2-3 and V is TRBV29-1; weak D call: TRBD1 (5 bases). Trimming took off 8 bases at V and 3 bases at J, with 12 bases between the two ends. CDR1 is SQVTM, CDR2 ANQGSEA, per germline. The CDR3 totals 12 residues. The CDR3 nucleotides read TGCAGCCCAATGACAGCTACAGATACGCAGTATTTT. It encodes CSPMTATDTQYF.

The chain links TRBV6-5 to TRBJ2-1, with a tentative D call TRBD2 (6 bases). Per germline, CDR1 MNHEY and CDR2 SVGAGI. V shed 6 bases and J shed 7 bases, with 16 bases lying between them. CDR3 length: 14 residues. CDR3 residues: CASRPGTLPNEQFF. The CDR3 DNA is TGTGCCAGCAGGCCCGGGACTCTCCCTAATGAGCAGTTCTTC.

The chain employs TRBV28 and TRBJ2-3; D gene ambiguous. Germline V gene data show CDR1 as MDHEN and CDR2 as SYDVKM. V lost 4 bases, J lost 0 bases, and 14 bases lay in between. The CDR3 loop spans 16 amino acids. As DNA, the CDR3 is TGTGCCAGCAGTTCCCCAGGTATACCTAGCACAGATACGCAGTATTTT. It translates to CASSSPGIPSTDTQYF. Together with reference TRBV28 and TRBJ2-3, the CDR3 gives the full variable domain: DVKVTQSSRYLVKRTGEKVFLECVQDMDHENMFWYRQDPGLGLRLIYFSYDVKMKEKGDIPEGYSVSREKKERFSLILESASTNQTSMYLCASSSPGIPSTDTQYFGPGTRLTVL.

The V gene is TRBV7-6, the J gene TRBJ2-5; 10 bases are shared with TRBD2. Germline V CDR1 and CDR2: SGHVS, FNYEAQ. V lost 1 base, J lost 1 base, and 15 bases stayed unmatched. The CDR3 is 20 amino acids. CDR3 DNA sequence: TGTGCCAGCAGCTTAGGGAAAAAGGGTCCGAGCGGGAGGGCCCAAGAGACCCAGTACTTC. Its translation: CASSLGKKGPSGRAQETQYF. Drawing the rest from reference TRBV7-6 and TRBJ2-5, the complete variable domain is GAGVSQSPRYKVTKRGQDVALRCDPISGHVSLYWYRQALGQGPEFLTYFNYEAQQDKSGLPNDRFSAERPEGSISTLTIQRTEQRDSAMYRCASSLGKKGPSGRAQETQYFGPGTRLLVL.

The rearrangement uses TRBV28 and TRBJ2-7; 7 bases agree with TRBD1. The CDR3 consists of 16 residues. With 6 bases clipped from V and 8 bases from J, the junction kept 19 bases outside the gene matches. Germline V lookup: CDR1 MDHEN, CDR2 SYDVKM. CDR3 sequence (DNA): TGTGCCAGCAGCCACCTCGCGGACAGAGGGGGCGGGCAGCAGTACTTC. It translates to CASSHLADRGGGQQYF.

The rearrangement links TRBV2 to TRBJ2-1; 7 bases match TRBD1. This CDR3 has 15 amino acids. CDR1 and CDR2 from the germline V gene are SNHLY and FYNNEI. V shed 5 bases, J shed 1 base, and the junction held 5 bases outside the gene matches. The CDR3 DNA sequence: TGTGCCAGCAGTCTCGGACAGGTATCCTACAATGAGCAGTTCTTC. Translated, it gives CASSLGQVSYNEQFF.

This sequence joins TRBV9 and TRBJ2-2; 8 bases fit TRBD2. After removal of 6 bases from V and 6 bases from J, the junction contained 4 bases not matched to a gene. Germline CDR1 reads SGDLS; CDR2 reads YYNGEE. This CDR3 spans 13 amino acids. For the CDR3, the DNA is TGTGCCAGCAAGGGACTAGTCCCCGGGGAGCTGTTTTTT. Translated, it gives CASKGLVPGELFF.

This clone was seen a handful of times. The chain carries TRBV6-5 and TRBJ2-7; 7 bases agree with TRBD1. J was trimmed by 2 bases and V by 6 bases; bases with no gene match: 7. The CDR3 has 14 amino acids. The germline CDR1 and CDR2 sequences are MNHEY and SVGAGI. The CDR3 DNA is TGTGCCAGCAGAAAAACCGGACAGGCCTACGAGCAGTACGTC. This translates into CASRKTGQAYEQYV.

The rearrangement uses TRBV4-1 and TRBJ1-2, with 7 nucleotides matching TRBD1. The V segment lost 2 bases and the J segment 7 bases; nucleotides outside the gene matches: 13. The CDR3 covers 16 residues. Germline assignment: CDR1 MGHRA and CDR2 YSYEKL. The CDR3 bases are TGCGCCAGCAGCCAACCTTCGACAGGGCCCTTTGGTGGCTACACCTTC. It is translated as CASSQPSTGPFGGYTF.

V is TRBV15 and J is TRBJ2-7; D not certain. V lost 2 bases and J lost 3, with 8 bases in between. The CDR3 has 13 residues. From germline, CDR1 is LNHNV and CDR2 YYDKDF (reference sequence). The CDR3 region has the DNA TGTGCCACCAGCAGACACCTAGGCTACGAGCAGTACTTC. Translating it yields CATSRHLGYEQYF. The full variable domain, completed using reference TRBV15 and TRBJ2-7, is DAMVIQNPRYQVTQFGKPVTLSCSQTLNHNVMYWYQQKSSQAPKLLFHYYDKDFNNEADTPDNFQSRRPNTSFCFLDIRSPGLGDTAMYLCATSRHLGYEQYFGPGTRLTVT.